One and the same sample provided the 19 T cell receptor beta chains below, sequenced in a study of vaccination effects on CD4 cells after COVID-19. Having been cultured for about 10 days, the cells underwent CD4+ T cell isolation. What these receptors recognize is not known. The table came from immunoSEQ multiplex PCR; TCRdb's copy has only in-frame clones and leaves some out. In the table there are tens of thousands of clones, roughly 60% of which are singletons. Source: CD4+ T cells from PBMCs cultured without peptide, taken before COVID-19 vaccination. These receptor sequences come from a human donor who received a COVID-19 vaccine.

V and J are TRBV12-3 or TRBV12-4 and TRBJ1-1, with no clear D. V lost 5 bases and J 8 bases, leaving 9 bases between the germline ends. CDR3 length equals 11 residues. Here the CDR3 reads CASSQTPEAFF. In DNA, the CDR3 is TGTGCCAGCAGTCAGACACCCGAAGCTTTCTTT.

The chain is built from TRBV21-1 and TRBJ1-1. TRBV21-1 is assigned pseudogene status. CDR3 length: 14 amino acids. The CDR3 region has the DNA TGTGCCAGCAGTCGGGGACGGCTAGACACTGAAGCTTTCTTT. It codes for CASSRGRLDTEAFF.

V usage is TRBV19 and J usage is TRBJ2-3, with 9 bases aligning to TRBD2. Germline-derived CDR1 and CDR2 are LNHDA and SQIVND (reference sequence). Trimming at V came to 8 bases and at J to 3 bases, leaving 6 bases not matched to a gene. This CDR3 is built from 14 residues. The CDR3, as DNA: TGTGCCAGTCAAGCGGGAGGCATGACAGATACGCAGTATTTT. Translated: CASQAGGMTDTQYF. The whole variable domain, remainder taken from reference TRBV19 and TRBJ2-3, is DGGITQSPKYLFRKEGQNVTLSCEQNLNHDAMYWYRQDPGQGLRLIYYSQIVNDFQKGDIAEGYSVSREKKESFPLTVTSAQKNPTAFYLCASQAGGMTDTQYFGPGTRLTVL.

The V and J genes are TRBV7-8 and TRBJ2-1; TRBD1 aligns across 7 bases. With 1 base clipped from V and 4 bases from J, the junction kept 10 bases outside the gene matches. CDR3 size: 17 residues. Per germline, CDR1 SGHVS and CDR2 FQNEAQ. The CDR3 nucleotides are TGTGCCAGCAGCTTAGTATGGGCAGGGGGTGGTTACAATGAGCAGTTCTTC. Its translation: CASSLVWAGGGYNEQFF.

This rearrangement joins TRBV7-8 to TRBJ2-3, with D unclear. V lost 1 base, J lost 2 bases, and 10 bases lay in between. The CDR3 totals 15 residues. The germline gives CDR1 SGHVS, CDR2 FQNEAQ. The CDR3 spells CASSLVGQTTDTQYF. The DNA for the CDR3 is TGTGCCAGCAGCTTAGTTGGCCAAACCACAGATACGCAGTATTTT.

This clone turned up a few times. The V gene is TRBV11-3, the J gene TRBJ2-2, with 8 bases matching TRBD2. The CDR3 sequence is 18 residues long. The germline gives CDR1 SGHNT, CDR2 YENEEA. Trimming took 0 bases from V and 4 from J; bases not matched to a gene: 10. The CDR3 sequence is CASSLDQSGSGVTGELFF. For the CDR3, the DNA is TGTGCCAGCAGCTTAGATCAGAGCGGGAGCGGCGTCACCGGGGAGCTGTTTTTT. Looking up the rest from reference TRBV11-3 and TRBJ2-2 gives the full variable domain: EAGVVQSPRYKIIEKKQPVAFWCNPISGHNTLYWYLQNLGQGPELLIRYENEEAVDDSQLPKDRFSAERLKGVDSTLKIQPAELGDSAVYLCASSLDQSGSGVTGELFFGEGSRLTVL.

The V gene is TRBV7-7, the J gene TRBJ2-5; possibly TRBD1 or TRBD2 for D (5 bases each). The CDR3 is 15 residues long. The germline V and J ends were trimmed by 3 bases and 1 base, with 12 bases remaining between them. Germline CDR1 and CDR2: SSHAT and FNYEAQ (reference sequence). CDR3 in amino acids: CASSLVGDVQETQYF. The CDR3 DNA reads as TGTGCCAGCAGCTTGGTGGGGGACGTCCAAGAGACCCAGTACTTC.

Only a few counts were recorded for this clone. V is TRBV2 and J is TRBJ2-5; 11 bases agree with TRBD1. The junction had 6 bases not matched to a gene; V was cut back by 8 bases and J by 4 bases. Germline CDR1 and CDR2: SNHLY and FYNNEI. The CDR3 totals 14 residues. CDR3 residues: CASGGTGGGETQYF. The CDR3 DNA reads TGTGCCAGCGGCGGGACAGGGGGTGGAGAGACCCAGTACTTC.

The chain combines TRBV10-1 with TRBJ2-5, with D perhaps TRBD1 (7 bases). The germline CDR1 and CDR2 sequences are WNHNN and SYGVQD (reference sequence). CDR3 size: 14 residues. The germline V and J ends were trimmed by 6 bases and 1 base, with 12 bases remaining between them. This CDR3 reads CASSAGQTQETQYF. The CDR3 coding sequence is TGCGCCAGCAGCGCGGGACAGACCCAAGAGACCCAGTACTTC.

The chain recombines TRBV6-5 with TRBJ2-1, with TRBD2 identical over 14 bases. V dropped 2 bases and J dropped 9; count of bases not matched to a gene: 6. CDR1 is MNHEY, CDR2 SVGAGI, per germline. The CDR3 loop spans 16 amino acids. The CDR3 DNA reads as TGTGCCAGCAGTTACCCGACTAGCGGGGGGGCGGGTGAGCAGTTCTTC. As protein: CASSYPTSGGAGEQFF.

The chain uses TRBV6-5 and TRBJ1-2; 9 nucleotides match TRBD1. Per germline, CDR1 MNHEY and CDR2 SVGAGI. The V and J ends lost 7 bases and 6 bases, in that order; junction bases with no gene match: 9. The CDR3 length is 14 residues. DNA of the CDR3: TGTGCCAGCAAGCTACAGGGGGCGCGGGATGGCTACACCTTC. Translation gives CASKLQGARDGYTF.

This clone was counted between two and nine times. This chain uses TRBV18 with TRBJ2-1, with 16 bases lining up with TRBD2. The CDR3 runs to 16 residues. Germline V gives CDR1 KGHSH, CDR2 LQKENI. The V gene end was trimmed by 5 bases and the J gene end by 7 bases; junction bases not matched to a gene: 5. The CDR3 region has the DNA TGTGCCAGCTCAACCGCGGGACTAGCGGGAGGGAATGAGCAGTTCTTC. As protein: CASSTAGLAGGNEQFF.

The chain recombines TRBV2 with TRBJ2-5, with 8 bases lining up with TRBD2. V lost 4 bases, J lost 5 bases, and 6 bases stayed unmatched. CDR3 length: 14 amino acids. Germline V lookup: CDR1 SNHLY, CDR2 FYNNEI. In DNA, the CDR3 is TGTGCCAGCAGTGGAATGGTAGCGGGGGAGACCCAGTACTTC. As protein: CASSGMVAGETQYF.

V and J are TRBV5-1 and TRBJ2-1; D might be TRBD2 (6 bases). The CDR3 covers 15 residues. Germline values: CDR1 SGHRS, CDR2 YFSETQ. V gave up 0 bases and J gave up 0 bases, with 7 bases separating them. The CDR3 reads CASSLAGSSYNEQFF. CDR3 in DNA: TGCGCCAGCAGCTTGGCCGGGAGCTCCTACAATGAGCAGTTCTTC.

This clone was seen only a few times. V gene TRBV10-1 combines with J gene TRBJ1-1, with D uncertain. Germline V lookup: CDR1 WNHNN, CDR2 SYGVQD (reference sequence). V lost 7 bases to trimming and J lost 6 bases, with 21 bases between them. This CDR3 has 15 amino acids. The CDR3 spells CASTASGLNEPEAFF. CDR3 coding DNA: TGCGCCAGCACCGCCTCCGGGCTCAACGAACCTGAAGCTTTCTTT.

The V gene is TRBV10-1, the J gene TRBJ1-1; a possible D gene is TRBD1 (5 bases). Germline lookup yields CDR1 WNHNN and CDR2 SYGVQD (reference sequence). This CDR3 spans 14 amino acids. Deletions cut 3 bases from V and 6 bases from J, with 14 bases between. The CDR3 loop reads CASSDTGAQPEAFF. In DNA, the CDR3 is TGCGCCAGCAGTGATACAGGCGCCCAGCCTGAAGCTTTCTTT.

The V call is TRBV2, the J call TRBJ1-6, with D perhaps TRBD1 (5 bases). The CDR3 extends over 15 amino acids. From germline, CDR1 is SNHLY and CDR2 FYNNEI. V was clipped by 6 bases and J by 1 base, with 10 bases between them. Written as DNA, the CDR3 is TGTGCCAGCAGGGTAGAGGGGTCCTATAATTCACCCCTCCACTTT. Residues: CASRVEGSYNSPLHF.

The table lists this clone with a few counts. This chain links TRBV30 with TRBJ2-2, with 11 positions matching TRBD2. The CDR3 has 16 amino acids. Trimming took 1 base from V and 5 from J; bases not matched to a gene: 6. CDR1 and CDR2 from the germline V gene are GTSNPN and SVGIG (reference sequence). CDR3 sequence: CAWSGETSGTTGELFF. The CDR3 DNA reads as TGTGCCTGGAGTGGAGAGACTAGCGGGACAACCGGGGAGCTGTTTTTT.

The J gene is TRBJ2-7, the V gene TRBV2, with 10 bases fitting TRBD1. From germline, CDR1 is SNHLY and CDR2 FYNNEI. With V trimmed by 7 bases and J by 0 bases, 6 bases remained unmatched. The CDR3 is 15 amino acids. In nucleotides, the CDR3 is TGTGCCAGCAATAGACAGGGGGCACGCTCCTACGAGCAGTACTTC. Protein: CASNRQGARSYEQYF. Together with reference TRBV2 and TRBJ2-7, the CDR3 gives the full variable domain: EPEVTQTPSHQVTQMGQEVILRCVPISNHLYFYWYRQILGQKVEFLVSFYNNEISEKSEIFDDQFSVERPDGSNFTLKIRSTKLEDSAMYFCASNRQGARSYEQYFGPGTRLTVT.